A selection of T cell receptor beta chains follows, all from one sample in a study of cytomegalovirus exposure and HLA in healthy donors. The protocol was immunoSEQ multiplex PCR, while the TCRdb copy is restricted to in-frame clones and leaves out a portion. The repertoire includes approximately 120,000 clones, roughly 70% of them detected once, and roughly 5.5% sits in the top ten. What was sequenced was PBMCs. The receptors were gathered from a woman between 70 and 85 years old in good health and CMV-seropositive. Each CDR3 is given with its conserved first and last residue. Fields, in order: D gene, J gene, clone size, V gene, CDR3 protein, CDR3 DNA. D genes are given only for firm matches. Size is stated for part of the rows, as once, few or many counts, or as a class when the clone is expanded.

TRBD1 TRBJ1-1 NA TRBV7-3 CASSQGTGMNTEAFF TGTGCCAGCAGCCAGGGGACAGGGATGAACACTGAAGCTTTCTTT
NA TRBJ2-2 once TRBV19 CASSSSRAWELFF TGTGCCAGTAGTAGTTCGAGGGCCTGGGAGCTGTTTTTT
TRBD1 TRBJ1-5 NA TRBV30 CAWSVGTVNQPQHF TGTGCCTGGAGTGTAGGGACAGTCAATCAGCCCCAGCATTTT
NA TRBJ1-4 few TRBV19 CASSERGRITNEKLFF TGTGCCAGTAGTGAAAGGGGCCGAATAACTAATGAAAAACTGTTTTTT
NA TRBJ1-1 NA TRBV4-3 CASSQDTQLNTEAFF TGCGCCAGCAGCCAAGACACACAGTTGAACACTGAAGCTTTCTTT
NA TRBJ1-3 NA TRBV19 CASSIWEPGNTIYF TGTGCCAGTAGCATTTGGGAGCCCGGAAACACCATATATTTT
TRBD1 TRBJ1-1 NA TRBV18 CASSLGQGSEAFF TGTGCCAGCTCCCTAGGACAGGGATCTGAAGCTTTCTTT
NA TRBJ2-7 NA TRBV5-4 CASSMDRAYEQYF TGTGCCAGCAGCATGGACAGAGCCTACGAGCAGTACTTC
NA TRBJ2-5 few TRBV5-1 CASSLGAGWETQYF TGCGCCAGCAGCTTGGGTGCGGGATGGGAGACCCAGTACTTC
TRBD1 TRBJ1-1 NA TRBV4-2 CASSQEGRGLTEAFF TGTGCCAGCAGCCAAGAGGGCAGGGGGCTTACTGAAGCTTTCTTT
TRBD1 TRBJ1-2 NA TRBV2 CASRGTAFYGYTF TGTGCCAGCAGGGGGACAGCCTTCTATGGCTACACCTTC
NA TRBJ1-1 NA TRBV23-1 CASSLRGFLLNTEAFF TGCGCCAGCAGTCTTAGGGGGTTCCTTCTGAACACTGAAGCTTTCTTT
NA TRBJ2-7 NA TRBV10-3 CAISDASYLVYEQYF TGTGCCATCAGTGATGCGTCTTATCTCGTCTACGAGCAGTACTTC
NA TRBJ1-6 NA TRBV7-8 CASSHRFPNSYNSPLHF TGTGCCAGCAGCCACAGGTTCCCGAACTCCTATAATTCACCCCTCCACTTT
NA TRBJ1-1 once TRBV12-5 CASGLNLDGTEAFF TGTGCTAGTGGTTTGAACTTAGACGGGACTGAAGCTTTCTTT
NA TRBJ1-4 NA TRBV30 CAWSRGGSEKLFF TGTGCCTGGAGTAGGGGGGGTTCTGAAAAACTGTTTTTT
TRBD1 TRBJ2-7 NA TRBV5-4 CASSSGTGYYEQYF TGTGCCAGCAGCTCCGGGACAGGATACTACGAGCAGTACTTC
NA TRBJ1-2 NA TRBV6-5 CASSYGGSYGYTF TGTGCCAGCAGTTACGGGGGGAGCTATGGCTACACCTTC
NA TRBJ2-3 NA TRBV19 CASSPSTGFGDTQYF TGTGCCAGTAGTCCGTCTACAGGGTTTGGAGATACGCAGTATTTT
NA TRBJ2-1 NA TRBV5-1 CASSPDGGSSYNEQFF TGCGCCAGCAGCCCGGATGGGGGGAGCTCCTACAATGAGCAGTTCTTC
TRBD2 TRBJ2-7 NA TRBV4-2 CASSQDEGVAGGTYEQYF TGTGCCAGCAGCCAAGATGAAGGAGTAGCGGGGGGAACCTACGAGCAGTACTTC
TRBD1 TRBJ2-1 once TRBV6-4 CASSTGTGMYEQFF TGTGCCAGCAGCACCGGGACAGGGATGTATGAGCAGTTCTTC
NA TRBJ2-7 few TRBV19 CASSSGDLDYEQYF TGTGCCAGTAGTTCAGGGGATCTCGACTACGAGCAGTACTTC
NA TRBJ1-4 NA TRBV4-2 CASSQETGGAEKLFF TGTGCCAGCAGCCAAGAAACGGGGGGAGCTGAAAAACTGTTTTTT
NA TRBJ1-2 NA TRBV5-1 CASSLGQGIYGYTF TGCGCCAGCAGCTTGGGGCAGGGAATCTATGGCTACACCTTC
NA TRBJ2-3 NA TRBV7-2 CASLLVGGTLLPDTQYF TGTGCCAGCCTACTAGTTGGGGGGACTTTACTACCAGATACGCAGTATTTT
TRBD1 TRBJ1-2 NA TRBV4-3 CASSQEGTGGSYGYTF TGCGCCAGCAGCCAAGAAGGGACAGGGGGATCATACGGCTACACCTTC
NA TRBJ2-5 NA TRBV5-4 CASSLGGEETQYF TGTGCCAGCAGCTTGGGGGGGGAAGAGACCCAGTACTTC
NA TRBJ2-2 NA TRBV7-3 CASSLVGDTNTGELFF TGTGCCAGCAGCTTAGTCGGGGACACGAACACCGGGGAGCTGTTTTTT
NA TRBJ1-1 NA TRBV30 CAWSPPASTEAFF TGTGCCTGGAGTCCCCCAGCGAGCACTGAAGCTTTCTTT
TRBD2 TRBJ2-5 NA TRBV7-9 CASSMTSGEETQYF TGTGCCAGCAGCATGACTAGCGGGGAAGAGACCCAGTACTTC
TRBD1 TRBJ1-6 NA TRBV19 CASSPLEGAGSPLHF TGTGCCAGTAGTCCGCTCGAGGGGGCAGGATCACCCCTCCACTTT
TRBD2 TRBJ2-2 NA TRBV12-5 CASGPGLAANTGELFF TGTGCTAGTGGTCCAGGACTAGCGGCGAACACCGGGGAGCTGTTTTTT
TRBD2 TRBJ2-7 NA TRBV7-9 CASSSPTGLGYEQYF TGTGCCAGCAGCTCTCCCACGGGACTAGGGTACGAGCAGTACTTC
NA TRBJ2-7 NA TRBV28 CATGVGSYEQYF TGTGCCACCGGGGTGGGCTCCTACGAGCAGTACTTC
TRBD2 TRBJ2-3 NA TRBV5-8 CASIRGVSTDTQYF TGTGCCAGCATCCGGGGGGTGAGCACAGATACGCAGTATTTT
NA TRBJ2-2 NA TRBV29-1 CSVERQNTGELFF TGCAGCGTTGAGCGGCAGAACACCGGGGAGCTGTTTTTT
TRBD1 TRBJ1-5 NA TRBV30 CAWSLTGTHNQPQHF TGTGCCTGGAGTCTGACAGGGACGCACAATCAGCCCCAGCATTTT
TRBD1 TRBJ2-7 NA TRBV18 CASSPRLQGYPYEQYF TGTGCCAGCTCACCACGGTTACAGGGGTACCCCTACGAGCAGTACTTC
NA TRBJ1-2 NA TRBV5-1 CASSSSDRVYGYTF TGCGCCAGCAGCTCCTCTGACAGAGTCTATGGCTACACCTTC
TRBD2 TRBJ2-7 NA TRBV10-2 CASLKAGGGLYEQYF TGCGCCAGCCTGAAAGCGGGGGGAGGACTCTACGAGCAGTACTTC
NA TRBJ1-1 few TRBV15 CATSIRAGENTEAFF TGTGCCACCAGCATTCGGGCAGGGGAAAACACTGAAGCTTTCTTT
TRBD2 TRBJ2-7 few TRBV6-5 CASRPGLAGAYEQYF TGTGCCAGCAGGCCGGGACTAGCGGGTGCCTACGAGCAGTACTTC
TRBD1 TRBJ2-1 NA TRBV5-6 CASSLGTGHNEQFF TGTGCCAGCAGCTTGGGGACAGGACACAATGAGCAGTTCTTC